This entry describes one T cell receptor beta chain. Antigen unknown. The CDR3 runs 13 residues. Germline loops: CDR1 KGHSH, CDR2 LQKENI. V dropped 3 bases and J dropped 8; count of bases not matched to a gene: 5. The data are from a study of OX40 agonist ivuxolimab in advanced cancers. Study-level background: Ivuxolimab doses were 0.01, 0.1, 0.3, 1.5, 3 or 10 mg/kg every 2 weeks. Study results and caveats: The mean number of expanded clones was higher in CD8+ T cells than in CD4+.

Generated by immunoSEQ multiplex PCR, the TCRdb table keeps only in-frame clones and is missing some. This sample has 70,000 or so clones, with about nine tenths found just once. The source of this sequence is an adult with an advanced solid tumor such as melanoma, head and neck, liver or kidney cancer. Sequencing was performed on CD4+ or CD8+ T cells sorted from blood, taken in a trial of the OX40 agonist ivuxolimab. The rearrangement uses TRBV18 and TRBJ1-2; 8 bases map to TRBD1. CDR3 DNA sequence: TGTGCCAGCTCACCCGACAGGGGATTGGGCTACACCTTC. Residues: CASSPDRGLGYTF.